This T cell receptor (beta chain) was observed in a study of cytomegalovirus exposure and HLA in healthy donors. Comment on this clone: Its target is not known.

Primers: 60 Vbeta forward and 13 Jbeta reverse. Profiled with immunoSEQ multiplex PCR; TCRdb holds only in-frame clones, not every one. The data hold around 99,000 clones, with roughly 79% observed a single time. Regarding the study as a whole: Per published accounts, TCR beta sequences correctly predicted the HLA-A and HLA-B alleles of most subjects. Across HLA loci, a later analysis found differing TCR association rates, with DRB1 most and HLA-C fewest.

The sequencing sample was made of PBMCs. The TCR was taken from a woman in her thirties in good health and CMV-seronegative.

The chain's CDR3 is CASSRDSYTQYF. CDR3 coding DNA: TGTGCCAGTAGCCGGGACAGTTATACGCAGTATTTT. The genes are TRBV19 and TRBJ2-3, with 7 bases fitting TRBD1. This CDR3 region has 12 residues. Per germline, CDR1 LNHDA and CDR2 SQIVND (reference sequence). V dropped 6 bases and J dropped 7; count of bases not matched to a gene: 4.